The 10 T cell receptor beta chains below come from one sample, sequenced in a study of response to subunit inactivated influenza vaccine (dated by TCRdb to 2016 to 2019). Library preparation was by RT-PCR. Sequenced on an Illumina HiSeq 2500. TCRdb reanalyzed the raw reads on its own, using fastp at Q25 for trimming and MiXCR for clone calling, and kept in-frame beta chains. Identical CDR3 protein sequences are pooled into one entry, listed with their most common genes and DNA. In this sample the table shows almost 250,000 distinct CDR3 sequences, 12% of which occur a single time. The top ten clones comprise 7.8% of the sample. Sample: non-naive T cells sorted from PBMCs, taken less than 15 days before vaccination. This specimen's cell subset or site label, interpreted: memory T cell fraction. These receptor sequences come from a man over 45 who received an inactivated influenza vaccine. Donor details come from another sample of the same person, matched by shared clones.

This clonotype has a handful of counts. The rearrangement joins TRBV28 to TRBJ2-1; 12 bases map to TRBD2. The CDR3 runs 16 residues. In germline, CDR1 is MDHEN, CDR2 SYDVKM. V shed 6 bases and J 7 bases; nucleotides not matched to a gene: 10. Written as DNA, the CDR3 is TGTGCCAGCAGCCACTCTAGCGGGAGGGCTCAGAATGAGCAGTTCTTC. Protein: CASSHSSGRAQNEQFF.

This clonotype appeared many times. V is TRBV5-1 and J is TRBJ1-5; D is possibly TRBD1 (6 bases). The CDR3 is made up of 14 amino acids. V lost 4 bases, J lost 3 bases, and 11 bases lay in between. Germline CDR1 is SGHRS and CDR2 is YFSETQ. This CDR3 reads CASSAGDNNQPQHF. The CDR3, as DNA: TGCGCCAGCAGCGCGGGGGACAACAATCAGCCCCAGCATTTT.

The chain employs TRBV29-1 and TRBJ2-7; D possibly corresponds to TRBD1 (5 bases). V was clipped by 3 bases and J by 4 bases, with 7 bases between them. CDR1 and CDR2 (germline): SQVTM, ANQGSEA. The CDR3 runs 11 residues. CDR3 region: CSVDAGYEQYF. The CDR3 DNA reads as TGCAGCGTTGATGCAGGGTACGAGCAGTACTTC.

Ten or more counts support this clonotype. CDR3 in DNA: TGTGCCAGCAGTTACGGGGACGCGGCCTGGGAGCAGTACTTC. Its translation: CASSYGDAAWEQYF. The chain carries TRBV6-2 or TRBV6-3 and TRBJ2-7; D is tentatively TRBD1 or TRBD2 (5 bases each). The CDR3 has 14 residues. Deletions cut 2 bases from V and 7 bases from J, with 15 bases between. Germline V CDR1 and CDR2: MNHEY, SVGEGT.

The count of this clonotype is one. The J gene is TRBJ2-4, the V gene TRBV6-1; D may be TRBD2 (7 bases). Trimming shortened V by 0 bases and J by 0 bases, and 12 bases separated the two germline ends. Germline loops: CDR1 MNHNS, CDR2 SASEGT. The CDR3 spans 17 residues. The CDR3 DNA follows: TGTGCCAGCAGTGAAGCAGGGAGGGGGAGAGCCAAAAACATTCAGTACTTC. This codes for CASSEAGRGRAKNIQYF.

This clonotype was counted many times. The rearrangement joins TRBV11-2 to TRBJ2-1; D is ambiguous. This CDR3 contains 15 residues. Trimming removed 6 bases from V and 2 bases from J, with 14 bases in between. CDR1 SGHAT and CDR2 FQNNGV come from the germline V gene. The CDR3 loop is CASSYRETAYNEQFF. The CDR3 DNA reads TGTGCCAGCAGTTATAGAGAGACCGCCTACAATGAGCAGTTCTTC.

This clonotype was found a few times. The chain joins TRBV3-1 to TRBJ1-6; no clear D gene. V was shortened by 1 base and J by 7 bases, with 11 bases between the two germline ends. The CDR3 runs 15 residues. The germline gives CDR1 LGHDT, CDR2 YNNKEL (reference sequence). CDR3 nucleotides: TGTGCCAGCAGCCAAGGGATAATGGGGAATTCACCCCTCCACTTT. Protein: CASSQGIMGNSPLHF.

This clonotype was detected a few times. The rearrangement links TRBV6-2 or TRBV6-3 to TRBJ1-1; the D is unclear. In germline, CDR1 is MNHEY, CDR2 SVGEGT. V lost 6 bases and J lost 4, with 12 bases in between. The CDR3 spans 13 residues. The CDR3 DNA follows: TGTGCCAGCAGGGGCCACAGTAGCACTGAAGCTTTCTTT. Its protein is CASRGHSSTEAFF.

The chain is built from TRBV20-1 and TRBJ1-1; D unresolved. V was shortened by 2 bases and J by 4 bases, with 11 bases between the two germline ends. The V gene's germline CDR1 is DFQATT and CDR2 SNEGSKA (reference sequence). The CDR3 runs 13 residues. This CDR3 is CSARSLSGTEAFF. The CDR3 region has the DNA TGCAGTGCTAGATCCCTTTCGGGCACTGAAGCTTTCTTT.

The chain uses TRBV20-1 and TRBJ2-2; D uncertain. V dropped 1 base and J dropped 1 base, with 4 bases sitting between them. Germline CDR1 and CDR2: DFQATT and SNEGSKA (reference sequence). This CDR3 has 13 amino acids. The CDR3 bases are TGCAGTGCTAGAGGGGAGAACACCGGGGAGCTGTTTTTT. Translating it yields CSARGENTGELFF.